This T cell receptor beta chain originates from a study of T-cell memory formation after mild COVID-19. Findings of the study overall: CD4+ clones that contracted lay mainly in CM and EM; CD8+ ones lay in EMRA.

V lost 1 base and J lost 2; bases outside the gene matches: 9. The CDR3 consists of 17 residues. Germline CDR1 reads SEHNR; CDR2 reads FQNEAQ (reference sequence). A few counts support this clonotype. Antigen specificity is unknown. TCRdb used MiXCR to reprocess the 5' RACE reads, holding one entry per CDR3 protein. The repertoire holds 550,000 to 600,000 distinct CDR3 sequences, 15% to 20% seen once, with 8.1% in the top ten. The specimen sequenced was PBMCs or a T cell subset sorted from them (not recorded which). The genes are TRBV7-9 and TRBJ1-1, with 8 positions matching TRBD1. The TCR comes from an adult woman who had mild COVID-19 (a few samples of this study predate the infection). Cell type and time point are not known. The CDR3 sequence is CASSLGYRTGRNTEAFF. CDR3 nucleotides: TGTGCCAGCAGCTTAGGGTACAGGACAGGGAGAAACACTGAAGCTTTCTTT.